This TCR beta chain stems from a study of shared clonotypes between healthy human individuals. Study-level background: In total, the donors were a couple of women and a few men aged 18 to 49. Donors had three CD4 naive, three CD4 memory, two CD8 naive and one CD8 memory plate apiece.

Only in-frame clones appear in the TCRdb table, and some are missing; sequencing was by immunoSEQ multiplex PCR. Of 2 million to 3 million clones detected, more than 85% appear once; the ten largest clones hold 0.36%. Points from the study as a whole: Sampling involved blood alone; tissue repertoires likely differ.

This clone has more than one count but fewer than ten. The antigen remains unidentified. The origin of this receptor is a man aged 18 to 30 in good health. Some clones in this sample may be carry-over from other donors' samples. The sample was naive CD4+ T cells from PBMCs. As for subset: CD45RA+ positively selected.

CDR3 coding DNA: TGTGCCATCAGTGAAAGCGGGTACACTGAAGCTTTCTTT. As protein: CAISESGYTEAFF. The chain recombines TRBV10-3 with TRBJ1-1; no definite D call. CDR3 length equals 13 residues. The V and J ends lost 3 bases and 3 bases respectively, with 8 bases between them. The germline CDR1 and CDR2 sequences are ENHRY and SYGVKD.